The T cell receptor (beta chain) under discussion was sequenced for a study of fetal regulatory T cell absence and autoimmunity. At the level of the study: Exocrine pancreas autoimmunity occurred in IPEX patients lacking clinical diabetes.

The assay was run at survey level. Clones were read by immunoSEQ multiplex PCR, and TCRdb kept only the in-frame ones, dropping some. The data contain around 100,000 clones, approximately 75% of them singletons. The V and J ends lost 1 base and 0 bases respectively, with 15 bases between them. The CDR3 sequence is 17 residues long. Germline CDR1 and CDR2: MGHDK and SYGVNS. Points on this clone: What it recognizes is unknown.

Study results and caveats: Some top pancreas TCR clones were over 85-fold enriched versus cord blood.

The sample was pancreas tissue. This clonotype was obtained from a male donor with IPEX syndrome. The rearrangement uses TRBV25-1 and TRBJ1-2, with a weak D call TRBD1 (5 bases). The CDR3 loop is CASSELAGDSPNYGYTF. Written as DNA, the CDR3 is TGTGCCAGCAGTGAATTGGCTGGAGACAGCCCTAACTATGGCTACACCTTC.